Given below is one T cell receptor beta chain in context. Antigen specificity is unknown. The data stem from a study of T-cell memory formation after mild COVID-19. Study-wide findings and caveats: Chiefly within CM and EM were the contracting CD4+ clones; CD8+ ones were within EMRA.

CDR3 size: 15 residues. Germline V lookup: CDR1 SGHAT, CDR2 FQNNGV. Trimming removed 2 bases from V and 3 bases from J, with 13 bases in between. MiXCR, applied by TCRdb to the 5' RACE reads, yields one record per CDR3 protein. Seen here are 350,000 to 450,000 distinct CDR3 sequences, 20% to 25% observed once, and the top ten hold about 8.7%. The sequenced sample consisted of PBMCs or a T cell subset sorted from them (not recorded which). The sequence derives from an adult woman who had mild COVID-19 (a few samples of this study predate the infection). Cell type and time point are not known. This chain connects TRBV11-2 to TRBJ1-2; D remains ambiguous. The CDR3 DNA reads as TGTGCCAGCAGCTTACCCTTGACGGCCTACTATGGCTACACCTTC. This gives the protein CASSLPLTAYYGYTF.